This entry lists 25 T cell receptor beta chains sequenced from one sample in a study of CD8+ T cells in alopecia areata. The sequencing template was cDNA reverse transcribed from extracted RNA. Sequencing was performed with immunoSEQ multiplex PCR; in TCRdb, only in-frame clones are kept and a portion is missing. The sample records 80,000 or so clones, approximately 70% being singletons. The treatment: oral pan-JAK inhibitor, 5-10 mg twice daily. This specimen was CD8+ T cells sorted from blood, taken at week 24, from a patient treated with tofacitinib. Receptors originate from a human donor with alopecia areata.

Concerning this clone itself: The sample holds other DNA sequences that translate to the same CDR3. V gene TRBV28 combines with J gene TRBJ2-5; 8 nucleotides agree with TRBD1. From germline, CDR1 is MDHEN and CDR2 SYDVKM. CDR3 size: 14 residues. The ends lost 2 bases at V and 6 bases at J; junction bases unmatched: 5. The CDR3 spells CASSLPTGVKTQYF. The DNA for the CDR3 is TGTGCCAGCAGTTTACCGACAGGGGTCAAGACCCAGTACTTC.

This clone has a handful of counts. This chain uses TRBV29-1 with TRBJ2-4, with D possibly being TRBD2 (5 bases). With 1 base removed from V and 8 bases from J, the gap between germline ends came to 15 bases. This CDR3 has 14 residues. Per germline, CDR1 SQVTM and CDR2 ANQGSEA. This CDR3 is CSVEGLEGTDIQYF. CDR3 nucleotide sequence: TGCAGCGTTGAAGGTCTTGAGGGAACGGACATTCAGTACTTC. Looking up the rest from reference TRBV29-1 and TRBJ2-4 gives the full variable domain: SAVISQKPSRDICQRGTSLTIQCQVDSQVTMMFWYRQQPGQSLTLIATANQGSEATYESGFVIDKFPISRPNLTFSTLTVSNMSPEDSSIYLCSVEGLEGTDIQYFGAGTRLSVL.

This clone came up a few times. The genes are TRBV28 and TRBJ2-5; 7 nucleotides match TRBD1. CDR3 length: 17 amino acids. V lost 2 bases to trimming and J lost 3 bases; unmatched junction nucleotides: 12. Looked up from germline, CDR1 is MDHEN and CDR2 is SYDVKM. The CDR3 coding sequence is TGTGCCAGCAGTTTAAGGGGGCCCAGGGGAGTGGAAGAGACCCAGTACTTC. Translated: CASSLRGPRGVEETQYF.

The chain employs TRBV10-3 and TRBJ1-2; 7 bases match TRBD1. The CDR3 spans 14 residues. Germline V gene sequence: CDR1 ENHRY, CDR2 SYGVKD. After removal of 10 bases from V and 5 bases from J, the junction contained 13 bases not matched to a gene. CDR3 loop: CATRLGTEVYGYTF. As DNA, the CDR3 is TGTGCCACCCGGCTTGGGACAGAAGTTTATGGCTACACCTTC.

The V and J genes are TRBV25-1 and TRBJ1-1; the D is unclear. CDR1 is MGHDK, CDR2 SYGVNS, per germline. V was cut by 6 bases and J by 4 bases, with 18 bases left in between. CDR3 length: 15 residues. The CDR3 spells CASSLGLGDITEAFF. As DNA, the CDR3 is TGTGCCAGCAGCCTCGGGTTGGGTGATATCACTGAAGCTTTCTTT.

This chain uses TRBV4-1 with TRBJ2-2; D might be TRBD1 (6 bases). Germline V CDR1 and CDR2: MGHRA, YSYEKL. Between the trimmed V and J ends, which lost 4 bases and 6 bases, there was a span of 12 bases. The CDR3 covers 14 residues. The CDR3 DNA follows: TGCGCCAGCAGCCCCCGACAGGAGGCCGGGGAGCTGTTTTTT. Its translation: CASSPRQEAGELFF.

V is TRBV9 and J is TRBJ2-1; the match to TRBD1 covers 7 bases. The J segment lost 7 bases and the V segment lost 0 bases, leaving 7 bases of the junction unmatched. The CDR3 consists of 15 residues. Germline V gives CDR1 SGDLS, CDR2 YYNGEE. In DNA form, the CDR3 reads TGTGCCAGCAGCGTAGGGGGACAGCCCCAAAATGAGCAGTTCTTC. Translated: CASSVGGQPQNEQFF.

For the CDR3, the DNA is TGTGCCATCAGTGGGGACAGTTACAATGAGCAGTTCTTC. Residues: CAISGDSYNEQFF. This chain connects TRBV10-3 to TRBJ2-1; TRBD1 matches 7 bases. V shed 4 bases, J shed 4 bases, and the junction held 1 base outside the gene matches. The CDR3 length is 13 residues. Germline loops: CDR1 ENHRY, CDR2 SYGVKD.

The chain carries TRBV4-3 and TRBJ1-4; a weak D match, TRBD1 (5 bases). Germline V gene data show CDR1 as LGHNA and CDR2 as YSLEER. Between the trimmed V and J ends, which lost 0 bases and 6 bases, there was a span of 11 bases. The CDR3 consists of 15 residues. The CDR3 nucleotides are TGCGCCAGCAGCCAAGATCGAGGGACCCATGAAAAACTGTTTTTT. It specifies CASSQDRGTHEKLFF.

CDR3 residues: CSVDGGSWTDTQYF. Written as DNA, the CDR3 is TGCAGCGTTGATGGCGGGAGTTGGACAGATACGCAGTATTTT. The V and J genes are TRBV29-1 and TRBJ2-3; TRBD2 matches 7 bases. The germline gives CDR1 SQVTM, CDR2 ANQGSEA. There are 14 residues in the CDR3. With 3 bases clipped from V and 3 bases from J, the junction kept 6 bases outside the gene matches.

The chain uses TRBV7-9 and TRBJ1-2, with 7 bases identical to TRBD1. The CDR3 is 14 residues long. In germline, CDR1 is SEHNR, CDR2 FQNEAQ (reference sequence). Losses at the gene ends were 4 bases for V and 7 bases for J; bases not matched to a gene: 9. This CDR3 reads CASSSGPGDSGYTF. Written as DNA, the CDR3 is TGTGCCAGCAGCTCCGGCCCGGGGGACAGTGGCTACACCTTC.

The V and J genes are TRBV5-1 and TRBJ2-3; 7 positions agree with TRBD1. The CDR3 is 15 residues long. Germline V gene data show CDR1 as SGHRS and CDR2 as YFSETQ. With V trimmed by 4 bases and J by 0 bases, 5 bases remained unmatched. The CDR3 loop is CASSGGQFSTDTQYF. Here the CDR3 DNA reads TGCGCCAGCAGCGGGGGACAGTTTAGCACAGATACGCAGTATTTT.

This rearrangement joins TRBV7-9 to TRBJ2-3; no clear D. The germline V gene encodes CDR1 SEHNR and CDR2 FQNEAQ (reference sequence). Trimming stripped 4 bases from V and 6 bases from J, with 14 bases between. The CDR3 runs 14 residues. Here the CDR3 DNA reads TGTGCCAGCAGCTCCCCCATTGGCGTGGATACGCAGTATTTT. Amino acids: CASSSPIGVDTQYF.

The chain couples TRBV9 to TRBJ2-1; D not resolved. V was pared by 1 base and J by 9 bases, with 5 bases between. The CDR3 spans 11 residues. Germline-derived CDR1 and CDR2 are SGDLS and YYNGEE. CDR3 bases: TGTGCCAGCAGCGTAACGCGTGAGCAGTTCTTC. As protein: CASSVTREQFF.

This rearrangement joins TRBV4-1 to TRBJ2-6; no definite D call. V gave up 1 base and J gave up 2 bases, with 6 bases separating them. Germline CDR1 is MGHRA and CDR2 is YSYEKL. The CDR3 spans 15 residues. CDR3 bases: TGCGCCAGCAGCCAAGGCGGTACTGGGGCCAACGTCCTGACTTTC. It is translated as CASSQGGTGANVLTF.

V gene TRBV27 combines with J gene TRBJ2-3, with unresolved D. V was clipped by 1 base and J by 2 bases, with 10 bases between them. CDR1 is MNHEY, CDR2 SMNVEV, per germline (reference sequence). The CDR3 sequence is 15 residues long. In nucleotides, the CDR3 is TGTGCCAGCAGTTTATGGTCTGGCCCCACAGATACGCAGTATTTT. Encoded protein: CASSLWSGPTDTQYF.

This clone was observed a handful of times. The chain carries TRBV27 and TRBJ2-7, with D possibly matching TRBD2 (6 bases). Germline assignment: CDR1 MNHEY and CDR2 SMNVEV (reference sequence). V was trimmed by 2 bases and J by 3 bases, leaving 11 bases between them. The CDR3 sequence is 14 residues long. The CDR3 DNA reads as TGTGCCAGCAGTTTAGCGGGGAGGTACTACGAGCAGTACTTC. Amino acids: CASSLAGRYYEQYF.

The rearrangement uses TRBV4-2 and TRBJ2-4; 11 bases agree with TRBD2. The V gene's germline CDR1 is LGHNA and CDR2 YNFKEQ. This CDR3 has 15 amino acids. The V gene end was trimmed by 4 bases and the J gene end by 5 bases; junction bases not matched to a gene: 4. CDR3 region: CASSPLAGGENIQYF. CDR3 nucleotide sequence: TGTGCCAGCAGCCCTCTAGCGGGAGGTGAAAACATTCAGTACTTC.

The CDR3 coding sequence is TGTGCCAGCAGCACACAAACCCTTCCCGAGCTAGTAGATACGCAGTATTTT. The encoded protein is CASSTQTLPELVDTQYF. The chain joins TRBV7-9 to TRBJ2-3; D not resolved. Trimming stripped 5 bases from V and 5 bases from J, with 23 bases between. This CDR3 spans 17 amino acids. The germline gives CDR1 SEHNR, CDR2 FQNEAQ (reference sequence).

This chain joins TRBV4-1 and TRBJ1-5; TRBD1 is a possible D gene (6 bases). Per germline, CDR1 MGHRA and CDR2 YSYEKL. V gave up 0 bases and J gave up 7 bases, with 13 bases separating them. The CDR3 spans 15 residues. The CDR3 loop reads CASSQDRGRGQPQHF. CDR3 coding DNA: TGCGCCAGCAGCCAAGACAGGGGTAGAGGGCAGCCCCAGCATTTT.

This chain links TRBV30 with TRBJ1-2; D gene ambiguous. Germline CDR1 GTSNPN, CDR2 SVGIG (reference sequence). There are 14 residues in the CDR3. Trimming cost V 5 bases and J 1 base, with 14 bases left between them. The CDR3 reads CAWEIRGYNYGYTF. The DNA of the CDR3 is TGTGCCTGGGAGATTCGTGGCTATAACTATGGCTACACCTTC.

The rearrangement joins TRBV27 to TRBJ2-2; 9 bases match TRBD2. This CDR3 region has 17 residues. Germline trimming cut 1 base from V and 5 bases from J; bases unmatched to any gene: 8. Germline CDR1 and CDR2: MNHEY and SMNVEV (reference sequence). DNA of the CDR3: TGTGCCAGCAGTTTATGGGCGGGAGGGCCGGAAACCGGGGAGCTGTTTTTT. Protein: CASSLWAGGPETGELFF.

V usage is TRBV13 and J usage is TRBJ2-1; possible D gene TRBD2, 5 bases. V lost 1 base and J lost 9, with 10 bases in between. The CDR3 consists of 13 residues. Germline assignment: CDR1 PRHDT and CDR2 FYEKMQ (reference sequence). The CDR3 bases are TGTGCCAGCAGCTTAGCGGCCCGGGGTGAGCAGTTCTTC. Translation gives CASSLAARGEQFF.

The J gene is TRBJ2-2, the V gene TRBV5-1, with 11 bases that match TRBD1. CDR3 length: 17 amino acids. The V segment lost 3 bases and the J segment 1 base; nucleotides outside the gene matches: 5. Germline CDR1 SGHRS, CDR2 YFSETQ. In nucleotides, the CDR3 is TGCGCCAGCAGCTCAGGACAGGGGGCAAGGAACACCGGGGAGCTGTTTTTT. Its protein is CASSSGQGARNTGELFF.

The chain has TRBV5-1 and TRBJ2-1; 7 nucleotides align to TRBD2. CDR3 length: 13 amino acids. Unmatched junction bases numbered 7, after V lost 7 bases and J lost 6 bases. CDR1 is SGHRS, CDR2 YFSETQ, per germline. The CDR3 coding sequence is TGCGCCAGCGGGTCTCCTAGCGGCAATGAGCAGTTCTTC. Its protein product is CASGSPSGNEQFF.